This TCR beta chain came from a study of graft-versus-host responses after intestinal transplantation. Produced via immunoSEQ multiplex PCR; TCRdb's table is partial and in-frame only. The sample has about 14,000 clones, 30% to 40% seen once; the top ten hold about 1.2%. This clone was detected a few times. Study-wide findings and caveats: Some patients had graft-donor T cell macrochimerism. In their allografts, the ratios of graft-versus-host to host-versus-graft T cell clones were high.

The trim removed 7 bases at V and 1 base at J, leaving 8 bases unmatched. CDR1 is MNHNY and CDR2 is SVGAGI in the germline V gene (reference sequence). This CDR3 has 15 amino acids. Stimulators, some 200,000 irradiated and violet-dye-labeled cells, were plated with some 200,000 CFSE-labeled responder cells. The rearrangement joins TRBV6-6 to TRBJ2-7; 9 nucleotides match TRBD1. The sequence came from a human patient who received an intestinal transplant. Sample: alloreactive CD4+ T cells from a mixed lymphocyte reaction culture, taken before intestinal transplant. The subset: CFSE-low proliferating T cells sorted from approximately 6-day pre-transplant mixed lymphocyte reaction (GvH or HvG direction). CDR3 coding DNA: TGTGCCAGCACCCGATCGGGACAGGGATCCTACGAGCAGTACTTC. It encodes CASTRSGQGSYEQYF.